These 5 T cell receptor beta chains were sequenced from one sample in a study of T cell responses to AZD1222 COVID-19 vaccine (dated by TCRdb to about 2021). This specimen's time point label, per the study, means: about 28 days (+/-7) after the second vaccine dose. The library came from the immunoSEQ multiplex PCR assay. TCRdb retrieved this table from immuneACCESS and kept in-frame rearrangements only. Not all clones are present; in checked studies, unresolved V genes account for under half, and no reason is known for the remainder. This sample gives 150,000 to 200,000 clones in total; approximately 90% of them show up just once. Together, the top ten hold 20% to 30% of the sample. The material was peripheral blood, obtained 28 days after the second AZD1222 dose. Receptors originate from an adult who received the AZD1222 COVID-19 vaccine.

V usage is TRBV29-1 and J usage is TRBJ2-5; D may be TRBD1 or TRBD2 (5 bases each). V was shortened by 2 bases and J by 4 bases, with 11 bases between the two germline ends. Germline V gene sequence: CDR1 SQVTM, CDR2 ANQGSEA. This CDR3 has 13 amino acids. CDR3 amino acids: CSVELGRGETQYF. The CDR3 bases are TGCAGCGTTGAATTGGGACGAGGAGAGACCCAGTACTTC.

This chain joins TRBV5-4 and TRBJ2-7; D could derive from TRBD1 or TRBD2 (5 bases each). The CDR3 is made up of 12 amino acids. CDR1 is SGHNT and CDR2 is YYREEE in the germline V gene (reference sequence). Trimming took 5 bases from V and 7 from J, leaving 13 bases between them. DNA of the CDR3: TGTGCCAGCAGGCCCGCTGAGGGGGAGCAGTACTTC. It encodes CASRPAEGEQYF.

The count of this clone is one. The chain joins TRBV10-3 to TRBJ2-7; no clear D. Trimming took off 4 bases at V and 0 bases at J, with 13 bases between the two ends. The CDR3 sequence is 15 residues long. Per germline, CDR1 ENHRY and CDR2 SYGVKD. CDR3: CAISGATQNSYEQYF. CDR3 nucleotide sequence: TGTGCCATCAGTGGGGCGACTCAAAACTCCTACGAGCAGTACTTC.

The rearrangement links TRBV19 to TRBJ1-3; D gene unclear. Germline lookup yields CDR1 LNHDA and CDR2 SQIVND (reference sequence). Trimming took off 0 bases at V and 1 base at J, with 7 bases between the two ends. The CDR3 runs to 15 residues. For the CDR3, the DNA is TGTGCCAGTAGTATAGATTCGGGATCTGGAAACACCATATATTTT. Protein: CASSIDSGSGNTIYF.

The chain employs TRBV5-1 and TRBJ1-2; possible D gene TRBD1, 6 bases. The CDR3 consists of 17 residues. The ends were cut back, 0 bases at V and 1 base at J, with 16 bases in the middle. The germline V gene encodes CDR1 SGHRS and CDR2 YFSETQ. The CDR3, as DNA: TGCGCCAGCAGCTTGGACGGACAGCGCTCGCTTAACTATGGCTACACCTTC. This translates into CASSLDGQRSLNYGYTF.